This paragraph covers one T cell receptor (beta chain) sequence. Antigen: not known. These data originate in a study of memory CD4+ T cells and cytomegalovirus serostatus. Study at large: Of the healthy Belgian adults, 9 were CMV seropositive and 20 to 30 seronegative. Study-wide points: CMV serostatus prediction reached median AUC approximately 0.96, or 0.89 with US-trained model.

The method was immunoSEQ multiplex PCR; TCRdb's version includes in-frame clones alone and lacks a portion of them. Of about 29,000 clones listed, around 80% are singletons. J gave up 4 bases and V 4 bases, and 15 bases lay outside the gene matches. Germline assignment: CDR1 LGHNA and CDR2 YSLEER. The CDR3 consists of 18 residues. The sort gate was single viable CD3+CD4+CD8-CD45RO+ cells for memory CD4+ T cells. Positive selection with CD4 microbeads enriched total CD4+ T cells. The V call is TRBV4-3, the J call TRBJ2-1, with 8 bases matching TRBD2. The TCR originated in an adult in good health and CMV-seronegative. Material: memory CD4+ T cells from blood. In DNA form, the CDR3 reads TGCGCCAGCAGCCGAGACCAAACGGGGGCTAGCGGGTACAATGAGCAGTTCTTC. The encoded protein is CASSRDQTGASGYNEQFF.